This T cell receptor beta chain was profiled in a study of a mutant IDH1 vaccine in newly diagnosed glioma. Overall study context: The study started vaccination 4-6 weeks after radiotherapy alone, or with temozolomide cycles. Treated patients, around 60% male and approximately 38% female, averaged about 40 years of age.

From germline, CDR1 is SGHRS and CDR2 YFSETQ. This CDR3 is 15 amino acids long. Germline trimming cut 4 bases from V and 4 bases from J; bases unmatched to any gene: 10. Concerning this clone: Its antigen remains unknown.

Whole-study results and caveats: Whatever changes occurred in top peripheral T cell clonotypes seemed unrelated to pseudoprogression.

Only in-frame clones appear in the TCRdb table, and some are missing; sequencing was by immunoSEQ multiplex PCR. Among tens of thousands of clones listed, around 86% were seen once. Time point of the sample: week 23, last vaccination. Doses consisted of 300 ug of mutant IDH1 20-mer peptide each, paired with topical imiquimod. Tumors from donors were new WHO grade 3 or 4 IDH1-mutant astrocytomas with ATRX loss. The material was PBMCs, obtained from a glioma patient whose treatment included an IDH1 peptide vaccine. The chain joins TRBV5-1 to TRBJ1-2, with TRBD1 matching 7 bases. This receptor was obtained from a man aged 40-49 years with glioma. In DNA, the CDR3 is TGCGCCAGCAGCACAGGGGCCTCGGAGAGCTATGGCTACACCTTC. It specifies CASSTGASESYGYTF.